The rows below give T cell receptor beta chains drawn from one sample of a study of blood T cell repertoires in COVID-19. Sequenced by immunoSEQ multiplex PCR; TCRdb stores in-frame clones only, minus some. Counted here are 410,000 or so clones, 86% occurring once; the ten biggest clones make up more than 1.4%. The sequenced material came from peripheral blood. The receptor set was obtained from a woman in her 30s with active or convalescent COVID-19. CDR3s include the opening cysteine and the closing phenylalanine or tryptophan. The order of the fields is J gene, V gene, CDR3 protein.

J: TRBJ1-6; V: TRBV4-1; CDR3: CASSQDLRRSNSPLHF
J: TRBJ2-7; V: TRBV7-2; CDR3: CASSPGTGGSYEQYF
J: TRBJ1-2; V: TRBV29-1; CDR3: CSVDDRGGGYTF
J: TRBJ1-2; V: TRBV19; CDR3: CASSLGQGIDYGYTF
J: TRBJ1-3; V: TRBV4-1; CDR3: CASSQPRDSGNTIYF
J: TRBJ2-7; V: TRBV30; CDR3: CAARNGTLYEQYF
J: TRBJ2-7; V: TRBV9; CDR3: CASSAQGVPYEQYF
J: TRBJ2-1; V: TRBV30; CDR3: CAWSVRGTVGDLFF
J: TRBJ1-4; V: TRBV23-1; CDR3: CASSRASARVANEDEKLFF
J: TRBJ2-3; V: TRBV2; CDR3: CASLSSGTGITDTQYF
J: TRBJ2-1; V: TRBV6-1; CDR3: CASSGPTGLAGMDEQFF
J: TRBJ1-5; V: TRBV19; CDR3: CASSIEGFLSNQPQHF
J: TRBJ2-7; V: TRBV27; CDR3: CASRGAVAYEQYF
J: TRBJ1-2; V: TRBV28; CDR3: CASSRRTHEGGYTF
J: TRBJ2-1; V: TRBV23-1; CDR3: CASSQSGGGKDRGYNEQFF
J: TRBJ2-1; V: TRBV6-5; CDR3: CASRSYNEQFF
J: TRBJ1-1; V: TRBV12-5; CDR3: CASGLFLGRGTEAFF
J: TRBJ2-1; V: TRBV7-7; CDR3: CASSLAAGGRNEQFF
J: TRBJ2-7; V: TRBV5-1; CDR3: CASSLAGTGFYEQYF
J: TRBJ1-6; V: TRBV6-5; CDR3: CASSYRRDRDNSPLHF
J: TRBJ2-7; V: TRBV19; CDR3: CASSPRQGLYEQYF
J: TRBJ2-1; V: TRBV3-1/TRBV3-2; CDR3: CASSQVLPGQGKDNEQFF
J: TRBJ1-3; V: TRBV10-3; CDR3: CAISESQGYGNTIYF
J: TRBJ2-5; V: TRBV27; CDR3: CASSLGFGQGQETQYF
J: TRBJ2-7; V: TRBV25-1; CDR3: CASSAYGQGSYEQYF
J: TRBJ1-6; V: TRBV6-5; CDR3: CASRIQGGNSPLHF
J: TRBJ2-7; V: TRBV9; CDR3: CASSEGTSETYEQYF
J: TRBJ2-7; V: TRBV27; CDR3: CASSSRTGNEQYF
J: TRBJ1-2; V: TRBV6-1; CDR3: CASSKDNLGYTF
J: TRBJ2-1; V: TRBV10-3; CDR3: CAITGRDRDEQFF
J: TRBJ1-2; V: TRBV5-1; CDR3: CASSPTGDGYGYTF
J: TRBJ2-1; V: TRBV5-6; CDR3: CASSPPGRARNNEQFF
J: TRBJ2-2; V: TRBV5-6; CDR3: CASSLIRGQDDTGELFF
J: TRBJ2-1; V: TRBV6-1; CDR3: CASSEWLADEQFF
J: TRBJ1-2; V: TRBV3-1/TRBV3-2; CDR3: CASSQGPGARGGYTF
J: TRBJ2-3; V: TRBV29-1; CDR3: CSVLLAGGPDTQYF
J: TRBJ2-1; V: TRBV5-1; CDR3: CASSLETSFNEQFF
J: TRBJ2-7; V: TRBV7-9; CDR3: CASSVPGQGGYEQYF
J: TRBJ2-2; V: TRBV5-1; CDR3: CASSLVPDGSTGELFF
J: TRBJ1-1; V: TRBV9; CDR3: CASSTGQKTMNTEAFF
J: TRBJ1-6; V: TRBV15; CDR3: CATSYEVSYNSPLHF
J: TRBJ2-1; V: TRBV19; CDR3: CASSIGQRYNEQFF
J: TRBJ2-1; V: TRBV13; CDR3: CASSLDGTSGSNEQFF
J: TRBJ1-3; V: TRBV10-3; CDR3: CAISESPGTGNTIYF
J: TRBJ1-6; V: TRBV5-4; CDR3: CASSTTGVTNSPLHF
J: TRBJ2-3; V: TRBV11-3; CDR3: CASSLGGADGTQYF
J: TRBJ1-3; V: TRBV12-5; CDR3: CASGPGGGNTIYF
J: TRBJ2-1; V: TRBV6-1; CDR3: CASSGLSGTRYNEQFF
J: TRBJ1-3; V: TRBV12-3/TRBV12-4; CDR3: CASSLGAGSTIYF
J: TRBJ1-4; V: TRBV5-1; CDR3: CASSLTGINEKLFF
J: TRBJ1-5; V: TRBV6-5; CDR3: CASRTQGNSNQPQHF
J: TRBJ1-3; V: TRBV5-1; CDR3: CASSVSDSSGNTIYF
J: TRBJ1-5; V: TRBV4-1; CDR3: CASSQDRDRLRDGSQPQHF